The present T cell receptor (beta chain) was sequenced within a study of shared clonotypes between healthy human individuals. The assay was immunoSEQ multiplex PCR, and TCRdb's table has in-frame clones only and misses some. The sample has under 150,000 clones, 65% to 75% seen once. Trimming took 0 bases from V and 1 from J, leaving 4 bases between them. The CDR3 is 13 residues long. Germline CDR1 and CDR2: SGHDT and YYEEEE. The origin of this receptor is a woman aged 30 to 39 in good health. The sample was memory CD8+ T cells sorted from blood. The subset denotes: CD45RO+ cells pooled with CCR7-negative TemRA cells. The chain links TRBV5-6 to TRBJ1-2; D ambiguous. The CDR3 DNA reads as TGTGCCAGCAGCTTGGTTTTTAACTATGGCTACACCTTC. Translated: CASSLVFNYGYTF.